This T cell receptor beta chain comes out of a study of identical twins. Study-wide results and caveats: Insertions were reduced in abundant cord blood beta clonotypes but not in memory repertoires. Analyses of zero insertions could, in part, be confounded by invariant MAIT and iNKT cells.

This clonotype showed up just a few times. Its antigen is unidentified. The CDR3 totals 14 residues. CDR1 and CDR2 (germline): MGHDK, SYGVNS. V was clipped by 1 base and J by 11 bases, with 16 bases between them. One entry per CDR3 protein, called by TCRdb with MiXCR from the 5' RACE reads. The sample consists of under 1 million distinct CDR3 sequences, approximately 13% of them appearing once. These data also formed part of another study, on yellow fever vaccine responses in identical twins.

The sequenced sample was PBMCs. The sequence was collected from a woman between 18 and 29 years old in good health. V usage is TRBV25-1 and J usage is TRBJ2-3, with D possibly matching TRBD2 (6 bases). CDR3 amino acids: CASSEWYGGGGQYF. CDR3 in DNA: TGTGCCAGCAGTGAATGGTACGGGGGAGGAGGGCAGTATTTT.